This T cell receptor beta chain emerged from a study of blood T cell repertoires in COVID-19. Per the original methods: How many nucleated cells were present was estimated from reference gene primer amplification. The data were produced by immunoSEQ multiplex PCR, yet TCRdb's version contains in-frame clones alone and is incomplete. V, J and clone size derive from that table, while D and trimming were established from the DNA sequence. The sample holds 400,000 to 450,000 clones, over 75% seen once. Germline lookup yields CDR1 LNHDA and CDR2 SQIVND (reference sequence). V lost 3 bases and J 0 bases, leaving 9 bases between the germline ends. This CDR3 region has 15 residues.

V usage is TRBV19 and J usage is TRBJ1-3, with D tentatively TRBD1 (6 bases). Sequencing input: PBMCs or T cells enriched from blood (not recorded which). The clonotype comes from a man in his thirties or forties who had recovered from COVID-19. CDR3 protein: CASSIGQSSGNTIYF. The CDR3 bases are TGTGCCAGTAGTATCGGACAGAGCTCTGGAAACACCATATATTTT.